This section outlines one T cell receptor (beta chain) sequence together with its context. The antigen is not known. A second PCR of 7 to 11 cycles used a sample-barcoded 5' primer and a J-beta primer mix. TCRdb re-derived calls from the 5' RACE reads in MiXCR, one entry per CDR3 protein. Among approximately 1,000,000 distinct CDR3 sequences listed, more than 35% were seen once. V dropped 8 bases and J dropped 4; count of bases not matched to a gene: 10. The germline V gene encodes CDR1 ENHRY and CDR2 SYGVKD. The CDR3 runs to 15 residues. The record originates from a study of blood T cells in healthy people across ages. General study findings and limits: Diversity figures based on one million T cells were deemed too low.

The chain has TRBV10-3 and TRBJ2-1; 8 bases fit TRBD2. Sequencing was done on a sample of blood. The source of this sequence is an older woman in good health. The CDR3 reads CAISLLAGTYNEQFF. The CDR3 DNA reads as TGTGCCATCTCTCTTTTAGCGGGGACATACAATGAGCAGTTCTTC.